Listed below are T cell receptor beta chains from one sample, sequenced in a study of blood T cell repertoires in COVID-19. Method: immunoSEQ multiplex PCR; TCRdb's copy keeps in-frame clones and lacks some. This sample has about 160,000 clones, with roughly 93% found just once. The sample consisted of peripheral blood. The receptors here all came from a man in his late teens or twenties with acute or convalescent COVID-19. Both conserved end residues are trimmed from each CDR3.

cdr3_aa j_call v_call cdr3_length
ASSPLGQPNTEAF TRBJ1-1 TRBV7-8 13
ASSPDRGRVGRTEAF TRBJ1-1 TRBV7-2 15
ASRMGLGGGQPQH TRBJ1-5 TRBV6-5 13
ASRAGQGAKSPLH TRBJ1-6 TRBV6-6 13
ASSQEAGLAGNTIY TRBJ1-3 TRBV3-1/TRBV3-2 14
ASSQVKTGKLF TRBJ1-4 TRBV14 11
ASSRQGAHEQY TRBJ2-7 TRBV6-5 11
ASSPYPGGTEAF TRBJ1-1 TRBV7-2 12
AGPPNTDTQY TRBJ2-3 TRBV21-1 10
ASRLQGAEDYT TRBJ1-2 TRBV27 11
ASSEGGQFEAF TRBJ1-1 TRBV6-1 11
ASTVPGLINYGYT TRBJ1-2 TRBV7-9 13
AWSEDRGFSGNTIY TRBJ1-3 TRBV30 14
ASSQEENSEAF TRBJ1-1 TRBV3-1/TRBV3-2 11
ASSSGQGRDGEQF TRBJ2-1 TRBV27 13
ASSLLESGELF TRBJ2-2 TRBV5-1 11
ASSVRSGNTEAF TRBJ1-1 TRBV7-8 12
ASSLDRGVIYGYT TRBJ1-2 TRBV5-1 13
ASRPGVSSTDTQY TRBJ2-3 TRBV7-9 13
ASSERGSPSGNTIY TRBJ1-3 TRBV6-1 14
ASSILSPGRAGNTIY TRBJ1-3 TRBV19 15
ASSVAVRREGTEAF TRBJ1-1 TRBV9 14
ASSVTAAGGSGNTIY TRBJ1-3 TRBV9 15
ALGSSSYEQY TRBJ2-7 TRBV2 10
ASSETRQGAF TRBJ1-1 TRBV2 10
ASSEPSFSGGFNEQF TRBJ2-1 TRBV19 15
ASSPLADRVANTEAF TRBJ1-1 TRBV18 15
ASSPRGLAGGPEDNEQF TRBJ2-1 TRBV9 17
ASSLASGTGKEQY TRBJ2-7 TRBV5-1 13
ASSYGRGNQPQH TRBJ1-5 TRBV6-5 12
ASSPERGTEAF TRBJ1-1 TRBV18 11
ASSPETGPNYGYT TRBJ1-2 TRBV18 13
ASSLTSGLAANTEAF TRBJ1-1 TRBV5-5 15
ASSPGQGARGYT TRBJ1-2 TRBV6-5 12
ASSYSMQGNYGYT TRBJ1-2 TRBV6-6 13
ASSASGASSYNSPLH TRBJ1-6 TRBV5-8 15
ASWTGVAQPQH TRBJ1-5 TRBV19 11
ASSPGTGATGELF TRBJ2-2 TRBV19 13
ATSDSFAAYYGYT TRBJ1-2 TRBV24-1 13
ASSLGSGNPEAF TRBJ1-1 TRBV5-1 12
ASGQAASGNTIY TRBJ1-3 TRBV3-1/TRBV3-2 12
ASSRSQNTEAF TRBJ1-1 TRBV23-1 11
ARSLPDRGYRNQPQH TRBJ1-5 TRBV5-3 15
ASTQGGNTEAF TRBJ1-1 TRBV5-1 11
ASSSSRGGYT TRBJ1-2 TRBV12-3/TRBV12-4 10
ASSLGAPVYEQY TRBJ2-7 TRBV7-9 12
ASSLFSGDTEAF TRBJ1-1 TRBV7-9 12
ASSPLTISSGELF TRBJ2-2 TRBV18 13
ASSLLSGGLSHEQF TRBJ2-1 TRBV5-6 14
ASTTQTGEGYGYT TRBJ1-2 TRBV30 13
ATSDPSGRSYNEQF TRBJ2-1 TRBV24-1 14
AISGTGGYNEQF TRBJ2-1 TRBV10-3 12
ASSRDRGLSSYNSPLH TRBJ1-6 TRBV27 16
ASRNRVLNTEAF TRBJ1-1 TRBV19 12
ASTPDRGYNYGYT TRBJ1-2 TRBV25-1 13
AWSVRLGRRPELF TRBJ2-2 TRBV30 13
ASSPGQGVYGYT TRBJ1-2 TRBV18 12
ASSQREQHNQPQH TRBJ1-5 TRBV4-1 13
ASSVAPLNTEAF TRBJ1-1 TRBV9 12
ASSLPVQGEKGSYNEQF TRBJ2-1 TRBV7-6 17